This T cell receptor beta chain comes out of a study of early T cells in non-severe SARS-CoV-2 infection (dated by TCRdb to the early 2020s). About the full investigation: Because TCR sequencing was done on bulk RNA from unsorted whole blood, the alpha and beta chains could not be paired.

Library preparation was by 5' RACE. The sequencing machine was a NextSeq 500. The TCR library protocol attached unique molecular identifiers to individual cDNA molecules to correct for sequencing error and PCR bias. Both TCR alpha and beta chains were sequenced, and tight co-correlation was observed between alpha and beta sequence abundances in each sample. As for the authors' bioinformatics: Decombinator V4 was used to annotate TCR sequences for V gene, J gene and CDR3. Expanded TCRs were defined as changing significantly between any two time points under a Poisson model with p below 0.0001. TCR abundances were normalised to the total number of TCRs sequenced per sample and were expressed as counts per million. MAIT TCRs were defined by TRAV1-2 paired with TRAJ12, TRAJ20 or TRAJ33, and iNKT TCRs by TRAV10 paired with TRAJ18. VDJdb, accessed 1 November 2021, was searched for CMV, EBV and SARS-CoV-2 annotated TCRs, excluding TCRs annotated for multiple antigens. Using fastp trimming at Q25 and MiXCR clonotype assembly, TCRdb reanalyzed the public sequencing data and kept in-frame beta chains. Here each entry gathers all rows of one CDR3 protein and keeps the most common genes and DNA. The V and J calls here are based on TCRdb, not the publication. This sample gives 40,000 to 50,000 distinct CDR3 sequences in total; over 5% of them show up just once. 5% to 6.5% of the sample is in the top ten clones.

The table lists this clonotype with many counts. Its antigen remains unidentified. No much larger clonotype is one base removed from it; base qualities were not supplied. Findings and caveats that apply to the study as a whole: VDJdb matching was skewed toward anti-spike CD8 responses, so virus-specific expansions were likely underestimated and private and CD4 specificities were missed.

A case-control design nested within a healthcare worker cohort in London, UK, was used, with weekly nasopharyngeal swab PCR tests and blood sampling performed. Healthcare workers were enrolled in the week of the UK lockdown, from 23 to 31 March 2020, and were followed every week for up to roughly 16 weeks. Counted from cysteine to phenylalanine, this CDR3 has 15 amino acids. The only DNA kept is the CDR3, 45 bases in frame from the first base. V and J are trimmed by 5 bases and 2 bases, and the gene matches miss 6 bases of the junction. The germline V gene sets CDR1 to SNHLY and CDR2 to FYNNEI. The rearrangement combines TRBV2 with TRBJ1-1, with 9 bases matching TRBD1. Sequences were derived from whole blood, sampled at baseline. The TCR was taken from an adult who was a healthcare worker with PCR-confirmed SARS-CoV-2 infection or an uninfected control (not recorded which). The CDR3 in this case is CASSPPGQGNTEAFF. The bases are TGTGCCAGCAGTCCGCCGGGACAGGGCAACACTGAAGCTTTCTTT.